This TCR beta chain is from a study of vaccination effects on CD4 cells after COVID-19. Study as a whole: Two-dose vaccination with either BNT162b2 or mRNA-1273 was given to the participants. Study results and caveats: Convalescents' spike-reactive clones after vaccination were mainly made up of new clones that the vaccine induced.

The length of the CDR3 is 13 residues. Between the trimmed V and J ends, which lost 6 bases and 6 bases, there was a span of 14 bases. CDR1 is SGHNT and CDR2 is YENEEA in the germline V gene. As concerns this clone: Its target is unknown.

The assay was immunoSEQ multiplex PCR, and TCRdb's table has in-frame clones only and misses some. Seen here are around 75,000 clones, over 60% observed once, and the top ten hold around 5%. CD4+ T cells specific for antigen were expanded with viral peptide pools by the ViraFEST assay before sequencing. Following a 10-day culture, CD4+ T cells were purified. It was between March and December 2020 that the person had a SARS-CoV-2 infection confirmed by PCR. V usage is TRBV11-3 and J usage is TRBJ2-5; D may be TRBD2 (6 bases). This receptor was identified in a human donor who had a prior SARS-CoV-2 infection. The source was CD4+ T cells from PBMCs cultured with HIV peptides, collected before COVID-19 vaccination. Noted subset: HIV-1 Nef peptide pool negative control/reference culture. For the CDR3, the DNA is TGTGCCAGCAGTCAGGGTGCGGGGAAGACCCAGTACTTC. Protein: CASSQGAGKTQYF.